The text below deals with one T cell receptor beta chain. Its antigen is as yet unknown. The conserved phenylalanine or tryptophan is not found at the CDR3 terminus, so this likely reflects a read error. From germline, CDR1 is SGHTA and CDR2 FQGNSA. The V end was cut by 0 bases, the J end by 4 bases, with 12 bases between. CDR3 length equals 15 residues. The data were taken from a study of breast tumors, draining lymph nodes, adjacent tissues. Overall study results and limits: Tumor T cell lymph node origin was a supported hypothesis, not proven. Compared with basal-like, luminal-like tumors shared significantly more repertoire with nontumor tissue. Tumor TCR diversity was below lymph nodes but above nontumor tissue. Data fit most tumor T cells coming from lymph node, expanding in tumor.

TCRdb fed the multiplex PCR reads into MiXCR, producing one record per CDR3 protein. The sample holds tens of thousands of distinct CDR3 sequences; 42% are singletons and the top ten take under 12%. This TCR was sampled from a female donor with breast cancer. Some clones in this sample may be carry-over from other donors' samples. The sample taken for sequencing was breast tumor tissue. This chain links TRBV7-2 with TRBJ1-1; a weak D match, TRBD1 (5 bases). CDR3 protein: CASSLAKGVFTEAFY. The CDR3 DNA is TGTGCCAGCAGCTTAGCTAAAGGGGTTTTCACTGAAGCTTTCTAT.